This T cell receptor beta chain was recorded in a study of identical twins. Unique molecular identifiers were present on cDNA, and template switching added a universal primer site. TCRdb reprocessed the 5' RACE reads via MiXCR and lists one record per CDR3 protein. The sample shows hundreds of thousands of distinct CDR3 sequences, 12% of them seen only once. Overall study results and limits: Out-of-frame alpha sequences shared by twins were enriched for low generation probability. The presence of invariant MAIT and iNKT cells could partly confound analyses of zero-insertion sequences. The conclusions drew on cross-sectional statistical analysis instead of tracking the same donors.

Regarding this clonotype: Its antigen is unidentified.

The same data also went into a second study, on yellow fever vaccine responses in identical twins.

The sample taken for sequencing was CD8+ T cells sorted from blood. The clonotype comes from a woman between 18 and 29 years old in good health.

The CDR3 DNA follows: TGTGCCAGCAGCCTCCCGACTAGCCGCACCGGGGAGCTGTTTTTT. This encodes CASSLPTSRTGELFF. V is TRBV5-6 and J is TRBJ2-2; 7 bases agree with TRBD2. CDR1 SGHDT and CDR2 YYEEEE come from the germline V gene. With 4 bases clipped from V and 4 bases from J, the junction kept 7 bases outside the gene matches. The CDR3 length is 15 residues. Complete variable domain (other parts from reference TRBV5-6 and TRBJ2-2): DAGVTQSPTHLIKTRGQQVTLRCSPKSGHDTVSWYQQALGQGPQFIFQYYEEEERQRGNFPDRFSGHQFPNYSSELNVNALLLGDSALYLCASSLPTSRTGELFFGEGSRLTVL.